This TCR beta chain was documented in a study of Ad26.COV2.S vaccination and SARS-CoV-2 variants (dated by TCRdb to about 2021). Study-level background: The specificity and breadth of SARS-CoV-2-reactive T cell receptors after Ad26.COV2.S vaccination were assessed by TCRbeta repertoire sequencing. A total of approximately 30 samples were included in the TCR-sequenced set, comprising roughly 19 Ad26.COV2.S vaccine recipients, 5 placebo recipients and 8 SARS-CoV-2 convalescent individuals. Results and caveats for the whole study, not just this receptor: Compared with placebo recipients, Ad26.COV2.S recipients showed higher spike-specific TCR breadth (P = 0.0014). Vaccine and placebo recipients had similar non-spike TCR breadth, a finding consistent with the vaccine containing only spike. Substantial breadth of spike-specific CD8+ and CD4+ T cell responses was reported after vaccination. The authors noted that total T cell responses may have been underestimated by the TCR breadth and depth analyses.

Note on this clone: The target of this receptor is not known. Per-base qualities were not stored, and no clone one base away is much larger.

The immunoSEQ Assay was used to sequence TCRbeta CDR3 regions. After extraction, genomic DNA underwent amplification by bias-controlled multiplex PCR, followed by high-throughput sequencing. In the source study's methods: Collapsing and filtering of sequences were performed to quantify the absolute abundance of each unique TCRbeta CDR3 region. T cell fraction was estimated by normalization of TCRbeta template counts to usable DNA, with usable DNA being measured through amplification of reference genes present in all nucleated cells. Repertoire TCRs were annotated as SARS-CoV-2-specific when V gene, CDR3 amino acid sequence and J gene were exactly matched to a known reactive TCR set. The reference SARS-CoV-2 TCR set came from MIRA and was filtered for enrichment in COVID-19-positive ImmuneCODE repertoires, removing public or cross-reactive TCRs. Based on the MIRA antigens, annotated TCRs were further analysed at the level of specific ORF or position within ORF. Breadth was defined as the number of annotated unique rearrangements divided by the total number of unique productive rearrangements, and depth was defined as the summed frequency of the annotated unique rearrangements. Two-sided Wilcoxon rank-sum tests were used to compare TCR breadth between groups. TCRdb re-hosts the immuneACCESS table, in-frame sequences only. Its copies lack some clones; in the studies checked, an unresolved V gene accounts for under half of them, and the cause for the rest is not known. V and J calls and clone size are those listed in that table; D and trimming were worked out from the DNA. The sample table holds approximately 400,000 clones, of which 92% were seen once. The top ten clonotypes cover about 3.8% of the sample.

The time point label of this sample denotes: individuals recovered from natural SARS-CoV-2 infection. The germline V gene supplies CDR1 MNHEY and CDR2 SVGAGI. Spanning cysteine to phenylalanine, the CDR3 consists of 13 amino acids. CDR3 DNA only is kept here, 39 bases in frame from base 1. Relative to germline, V is 0 bases shorter and J is 9 bases shorter, with 10 bases between their ends. Rearrangement joined TRBV6-5 to TRBJ2-3; the D gene is not confidently resolved. Sequenced material: peripheral blood, taken after recovery from COVID-19. The clonotype originates from a human donor who had recovered from COVID-19. The DNA sequence is as follows: TGTGCCAGCAGTTACTCGAACAGCCCCACGCAGTATTTT. This gives the protein CASSYSNSPTQYF.